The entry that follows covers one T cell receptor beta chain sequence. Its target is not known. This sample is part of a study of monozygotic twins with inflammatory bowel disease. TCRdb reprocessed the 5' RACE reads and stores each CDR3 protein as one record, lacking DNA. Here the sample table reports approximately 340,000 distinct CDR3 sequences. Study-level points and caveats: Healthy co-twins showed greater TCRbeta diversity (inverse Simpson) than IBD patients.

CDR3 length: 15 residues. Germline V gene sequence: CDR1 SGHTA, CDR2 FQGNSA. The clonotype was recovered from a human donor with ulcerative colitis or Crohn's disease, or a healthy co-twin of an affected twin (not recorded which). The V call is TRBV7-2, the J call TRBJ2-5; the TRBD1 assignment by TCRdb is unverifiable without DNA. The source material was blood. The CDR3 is CASIRLGTGTETQYF.